This TCR beta chain was found in a study of T cell responses to AZD1222 COVID-19 vaccine. Turning to this clone: Its target is unknown.

General study results and limits: No repertoire was sampled before or during the peak T cell response, only after it. The sample set comprised mostly white British donors with more females, and clonal diversity was possibly underestimated. The study found Spike-specific TCR breadth and depth rose after two AZD1222 doses. Variant regions that are unmutated are reportedly the target of nearly half of spike-specific TCRs.

Germline CDR1 reads SGHRS; CDR2 reads YFSETQ. This CDR3 is built from 16 residues. Trimming removed 0 bases from V and 5 bases from J, with 14 bases in between. Only in-frame clones appear in the TCRdb table, and some are missing; sequencing was by immunoSEQ multiplex PCR. The sample lists roughly 66,000 clones; about four fifths were seen once. The clonotype was recovered from an adult in good health. This chain links TRBV5-1 with TRBJ2-2; maybe TRBD2 (6 bases). The material sequenced was peripheral blood, taken on day 0 of AZD1222 vaccination. The CDR3 coding sequence is TGCGCCAGCAGCTTGGAGGCGGGGCGCAGGACCGGGGAGCTGTTTTTT. This translates into CASSLEAGRRTGELFF.